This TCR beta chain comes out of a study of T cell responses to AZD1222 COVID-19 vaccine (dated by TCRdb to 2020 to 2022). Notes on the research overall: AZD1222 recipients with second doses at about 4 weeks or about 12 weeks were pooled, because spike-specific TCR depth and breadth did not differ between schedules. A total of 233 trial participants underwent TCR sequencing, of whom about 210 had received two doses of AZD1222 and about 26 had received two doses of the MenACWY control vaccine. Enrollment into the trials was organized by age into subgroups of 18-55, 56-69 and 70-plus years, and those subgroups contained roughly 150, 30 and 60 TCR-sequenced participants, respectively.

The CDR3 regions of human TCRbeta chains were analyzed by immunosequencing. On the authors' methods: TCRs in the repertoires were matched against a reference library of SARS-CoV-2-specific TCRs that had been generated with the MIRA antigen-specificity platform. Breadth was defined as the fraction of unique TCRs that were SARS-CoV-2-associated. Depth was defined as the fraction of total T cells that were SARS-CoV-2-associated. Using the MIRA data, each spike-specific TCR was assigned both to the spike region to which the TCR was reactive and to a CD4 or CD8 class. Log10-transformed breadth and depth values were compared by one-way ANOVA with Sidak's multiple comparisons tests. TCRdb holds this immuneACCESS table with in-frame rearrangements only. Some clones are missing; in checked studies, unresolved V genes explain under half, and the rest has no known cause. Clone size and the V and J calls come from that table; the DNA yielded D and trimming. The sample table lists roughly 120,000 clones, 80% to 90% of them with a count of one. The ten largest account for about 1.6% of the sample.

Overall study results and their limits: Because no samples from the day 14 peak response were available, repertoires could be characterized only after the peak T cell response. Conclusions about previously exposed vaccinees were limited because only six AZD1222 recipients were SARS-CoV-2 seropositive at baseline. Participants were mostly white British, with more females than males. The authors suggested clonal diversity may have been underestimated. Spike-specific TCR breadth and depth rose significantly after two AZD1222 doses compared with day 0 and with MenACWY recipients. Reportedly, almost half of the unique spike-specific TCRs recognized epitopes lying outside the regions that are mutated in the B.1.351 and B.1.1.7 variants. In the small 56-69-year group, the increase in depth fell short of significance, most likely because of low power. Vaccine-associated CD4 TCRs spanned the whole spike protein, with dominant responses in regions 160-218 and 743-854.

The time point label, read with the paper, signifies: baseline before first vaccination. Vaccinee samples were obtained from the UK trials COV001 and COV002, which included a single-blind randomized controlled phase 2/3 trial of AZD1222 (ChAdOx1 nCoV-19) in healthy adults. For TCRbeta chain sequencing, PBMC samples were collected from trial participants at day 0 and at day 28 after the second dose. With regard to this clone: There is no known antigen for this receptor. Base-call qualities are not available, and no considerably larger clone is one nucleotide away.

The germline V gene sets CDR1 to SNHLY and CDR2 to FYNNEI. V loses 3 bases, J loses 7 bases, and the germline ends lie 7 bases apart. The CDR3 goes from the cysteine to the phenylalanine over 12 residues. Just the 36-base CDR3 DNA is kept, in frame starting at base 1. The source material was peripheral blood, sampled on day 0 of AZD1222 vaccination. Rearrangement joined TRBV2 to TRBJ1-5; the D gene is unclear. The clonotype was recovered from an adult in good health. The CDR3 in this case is CASSERVQPQHF. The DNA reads TGTGCCAGCAGTGAGAGGGTCCAGCCCCAGCATTTT.